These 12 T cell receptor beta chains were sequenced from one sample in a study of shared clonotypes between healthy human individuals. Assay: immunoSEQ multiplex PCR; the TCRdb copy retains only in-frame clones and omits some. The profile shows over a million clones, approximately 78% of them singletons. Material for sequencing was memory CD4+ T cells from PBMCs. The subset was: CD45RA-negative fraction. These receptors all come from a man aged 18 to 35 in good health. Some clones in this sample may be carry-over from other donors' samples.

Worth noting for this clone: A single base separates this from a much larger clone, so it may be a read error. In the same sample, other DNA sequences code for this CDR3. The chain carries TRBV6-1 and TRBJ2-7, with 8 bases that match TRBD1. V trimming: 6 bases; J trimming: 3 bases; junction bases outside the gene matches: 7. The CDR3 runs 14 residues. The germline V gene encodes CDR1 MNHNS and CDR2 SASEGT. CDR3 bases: TGTGCCAGCAGCCCGGGACAGGCCTACTACGAGCAGTACTTC. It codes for CASSPGQAYYEQYF.

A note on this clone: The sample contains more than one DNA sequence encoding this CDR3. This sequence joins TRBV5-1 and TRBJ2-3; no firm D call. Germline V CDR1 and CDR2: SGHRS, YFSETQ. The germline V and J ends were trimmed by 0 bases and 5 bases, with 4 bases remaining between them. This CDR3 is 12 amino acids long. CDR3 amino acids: CASSLVRDTQYF. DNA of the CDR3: TGCGCCAGCAGCTTGGTTAGAGATACGCAGTATTTT.

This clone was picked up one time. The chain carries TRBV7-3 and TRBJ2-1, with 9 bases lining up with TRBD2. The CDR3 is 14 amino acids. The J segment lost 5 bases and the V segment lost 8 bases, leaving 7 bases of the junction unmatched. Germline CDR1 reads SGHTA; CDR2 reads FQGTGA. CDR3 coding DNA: TGTGCCAGCGCAACTAGCGGGCCCAACAATGAGCAGTTCTTC. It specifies CASATSGPNNEQFF.

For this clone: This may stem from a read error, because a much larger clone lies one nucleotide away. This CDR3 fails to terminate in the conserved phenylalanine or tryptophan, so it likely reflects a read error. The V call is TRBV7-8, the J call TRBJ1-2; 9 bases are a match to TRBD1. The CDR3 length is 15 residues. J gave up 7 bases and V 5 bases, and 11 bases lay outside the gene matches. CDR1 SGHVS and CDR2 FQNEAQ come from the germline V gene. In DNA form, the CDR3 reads TGTGCCAGCAGCCATCCGAGGGACAGGGTTTCTGGCTACACCCTC. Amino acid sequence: CASSHPRDRVSGYTL.

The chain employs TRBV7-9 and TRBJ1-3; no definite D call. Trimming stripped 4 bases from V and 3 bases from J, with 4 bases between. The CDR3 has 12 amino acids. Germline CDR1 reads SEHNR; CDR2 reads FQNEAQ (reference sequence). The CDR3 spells CASSSFGNTIYF. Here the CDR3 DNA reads TGTGCCAGCAGCTCTTTTGGAAACACCATATATTTT.

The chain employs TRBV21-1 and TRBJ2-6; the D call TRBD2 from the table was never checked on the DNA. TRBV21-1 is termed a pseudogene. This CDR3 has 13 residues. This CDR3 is CASSYSGANVLTF. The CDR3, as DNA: TGTGCCAGCAGCTACTCTGGGGCCAACGTCCTGACTTTC.

CDR3 coding DNA: TGCGCCAGCAGCCAAGGAGCTGGCGGTCTTACAGATACGCAGTATTTT. Translation gives CASSQGAGGLTDTQYF. The rearrangement links TRBV4-1 to TRBJ2-3; no clear D gene. The CDR3 is made up of 16 amino acids. The germline V gene encodes CDR1 MGHRA and CDR2 YSYEKL. V dropped 1 base and J dropped 3 bases, with 14 bases sitting between them.

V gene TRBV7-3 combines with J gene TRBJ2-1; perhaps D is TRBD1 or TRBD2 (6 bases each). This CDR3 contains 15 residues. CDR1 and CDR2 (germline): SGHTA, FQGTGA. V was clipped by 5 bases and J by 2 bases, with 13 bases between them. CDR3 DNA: TGTGCCAGCAGCCGGGGGCCAAACACCTACAATGAGCAGTTCTTC. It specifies CASSRGPNTYNEQFF.

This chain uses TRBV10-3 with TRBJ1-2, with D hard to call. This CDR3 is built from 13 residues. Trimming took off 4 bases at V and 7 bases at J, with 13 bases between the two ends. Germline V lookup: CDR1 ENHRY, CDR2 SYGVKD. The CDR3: CAISGSTKTGYTF. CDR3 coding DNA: TGTGCCATCAGTGGATCGACGAAGACTGGCTACACCTTC.

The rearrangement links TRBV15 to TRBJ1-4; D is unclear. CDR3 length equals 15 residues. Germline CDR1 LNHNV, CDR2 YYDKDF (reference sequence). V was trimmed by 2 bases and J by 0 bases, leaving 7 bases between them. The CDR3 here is CATSRNDATNEKLFF. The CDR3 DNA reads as TGTGCCACCAGCAGAAACGATGCAACTAATGAAAAACTGTTTTTT.

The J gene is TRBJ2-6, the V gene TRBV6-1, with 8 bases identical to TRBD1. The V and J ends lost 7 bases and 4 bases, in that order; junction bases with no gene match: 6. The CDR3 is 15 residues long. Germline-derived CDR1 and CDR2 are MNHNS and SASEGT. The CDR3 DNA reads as TGTGCCAGCAATAACAGGGGGGCCGGGGCCAACGTCCTGACTTTC. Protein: CASNNRGAGANVLTF.

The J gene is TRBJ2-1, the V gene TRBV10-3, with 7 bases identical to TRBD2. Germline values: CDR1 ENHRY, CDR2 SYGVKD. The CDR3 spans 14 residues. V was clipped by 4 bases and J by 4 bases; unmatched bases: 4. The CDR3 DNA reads TGTGCCATCAGTGGACTAGCCCTATACAATGAGCAGTTCTTC. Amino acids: CAISGLALYNEQFF.